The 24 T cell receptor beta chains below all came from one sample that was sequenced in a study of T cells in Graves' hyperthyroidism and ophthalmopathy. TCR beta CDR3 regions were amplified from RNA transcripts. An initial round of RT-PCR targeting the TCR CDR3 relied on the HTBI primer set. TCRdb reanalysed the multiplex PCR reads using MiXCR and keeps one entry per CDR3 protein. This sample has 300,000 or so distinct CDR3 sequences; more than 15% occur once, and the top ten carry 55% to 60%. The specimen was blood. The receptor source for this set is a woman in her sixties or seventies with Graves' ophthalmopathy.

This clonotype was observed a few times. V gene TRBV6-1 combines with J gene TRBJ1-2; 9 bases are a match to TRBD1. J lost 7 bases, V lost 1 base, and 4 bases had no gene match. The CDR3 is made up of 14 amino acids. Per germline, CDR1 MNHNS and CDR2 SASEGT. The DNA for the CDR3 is TGTGCCAGCAGTGAAGACAGGGGGCTTGGTGGCTACACCTTC. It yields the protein CASSEDRGLGGYTF.

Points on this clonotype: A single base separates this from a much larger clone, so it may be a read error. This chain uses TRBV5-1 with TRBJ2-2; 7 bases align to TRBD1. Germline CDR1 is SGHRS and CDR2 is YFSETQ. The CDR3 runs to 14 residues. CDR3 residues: CASSLRQGTGELLF. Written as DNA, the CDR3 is TGCGCCAGCAGCTTGCGACAGGGCACCGGGGAGCTGCTTTTT.

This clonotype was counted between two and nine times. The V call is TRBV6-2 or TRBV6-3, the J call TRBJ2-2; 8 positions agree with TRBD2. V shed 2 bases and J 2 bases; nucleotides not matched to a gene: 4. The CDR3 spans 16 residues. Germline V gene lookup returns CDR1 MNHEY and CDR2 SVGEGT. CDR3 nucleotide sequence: TGTGCCAGCAGTTACGTTAGCGGGGATAACACCGGGGAGCTGTTTTTT. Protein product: CASSYVSGDNTGELFF.

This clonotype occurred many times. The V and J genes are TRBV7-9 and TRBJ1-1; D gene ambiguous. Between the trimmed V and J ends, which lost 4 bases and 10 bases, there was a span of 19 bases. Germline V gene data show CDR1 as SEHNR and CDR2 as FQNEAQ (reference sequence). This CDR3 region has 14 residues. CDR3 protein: CASSSRTDPTPAFF. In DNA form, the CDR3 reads TGTGCCAGCAGCTCGAGGACGGACCCGACCCCAGCTTTCTTT.

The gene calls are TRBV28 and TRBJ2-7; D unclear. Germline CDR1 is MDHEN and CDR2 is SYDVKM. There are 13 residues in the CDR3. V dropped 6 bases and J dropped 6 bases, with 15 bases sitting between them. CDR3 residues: CASSVSGPLEQYF. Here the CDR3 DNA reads TGTGCCAGCAGCGTCTCCGGCCCCCTCGAGCAGTACTTC.

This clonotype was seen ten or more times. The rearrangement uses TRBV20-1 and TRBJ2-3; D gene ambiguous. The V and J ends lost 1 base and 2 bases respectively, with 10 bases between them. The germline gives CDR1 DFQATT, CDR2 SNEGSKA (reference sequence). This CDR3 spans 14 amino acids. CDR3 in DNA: TGCAGTGCTAGAGTCCCGCCCCCCACAGATACGCAGTATTTT. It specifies CSARVPPPTDTQYF.

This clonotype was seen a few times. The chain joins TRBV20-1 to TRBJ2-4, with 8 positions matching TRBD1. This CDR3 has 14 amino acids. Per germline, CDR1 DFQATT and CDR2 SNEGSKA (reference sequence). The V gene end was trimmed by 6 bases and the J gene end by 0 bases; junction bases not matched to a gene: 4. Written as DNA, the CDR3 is TGCAGTGCGGAACAGGGGGTAGCCAAAAACATTCAGTACTTC. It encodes CSAEQGVAKNIQYF.

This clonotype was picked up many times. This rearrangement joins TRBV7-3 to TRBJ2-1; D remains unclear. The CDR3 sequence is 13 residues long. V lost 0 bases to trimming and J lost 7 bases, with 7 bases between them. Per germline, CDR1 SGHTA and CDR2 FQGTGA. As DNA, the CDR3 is TGTGCCAGCAGCTTAACGTTGGGTAATGAGCAGTTCTTC. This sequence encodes CASSLTLGNEQFF.

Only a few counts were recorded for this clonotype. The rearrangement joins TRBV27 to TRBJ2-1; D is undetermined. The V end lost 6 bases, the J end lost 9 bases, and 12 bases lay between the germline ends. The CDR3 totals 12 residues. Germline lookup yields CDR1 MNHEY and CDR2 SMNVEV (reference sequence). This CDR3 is CASSFGWGEQFF. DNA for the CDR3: TGTGCCAGCAGCTTCGGGTGGGGTGAGCAGTTCTTC.

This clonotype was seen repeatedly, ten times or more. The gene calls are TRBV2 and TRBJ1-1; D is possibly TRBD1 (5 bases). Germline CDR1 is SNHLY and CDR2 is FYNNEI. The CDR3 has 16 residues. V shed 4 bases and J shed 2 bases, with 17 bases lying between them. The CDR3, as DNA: TGTGCCAGCAGTGTCCGGGACGCAAGAATAAACACTGAAGCTTTCTTT. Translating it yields CASSVRDARINTEAFF.

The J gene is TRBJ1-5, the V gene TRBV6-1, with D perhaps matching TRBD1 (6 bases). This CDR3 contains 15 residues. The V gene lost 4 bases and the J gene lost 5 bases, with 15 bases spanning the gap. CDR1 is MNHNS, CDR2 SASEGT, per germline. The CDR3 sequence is CASSGTGQMYQPQHF. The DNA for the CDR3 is TGTGCCAGCAGTGGAACAGGACAGATGTATCAGCCCCAGCATTTT.

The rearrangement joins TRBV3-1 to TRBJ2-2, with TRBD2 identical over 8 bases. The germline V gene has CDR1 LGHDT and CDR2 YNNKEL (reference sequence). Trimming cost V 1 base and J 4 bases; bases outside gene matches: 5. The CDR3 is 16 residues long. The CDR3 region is CASSQGGLASTGELFF. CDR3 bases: TGTGCCAGCAGCCAAGGAGGACTAGCTTCCACCGGGGAGCTGTTTTTT.

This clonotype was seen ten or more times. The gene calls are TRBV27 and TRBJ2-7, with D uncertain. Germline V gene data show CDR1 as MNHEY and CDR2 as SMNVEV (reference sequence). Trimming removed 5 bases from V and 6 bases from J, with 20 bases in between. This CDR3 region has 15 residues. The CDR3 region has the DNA TGTGCCAGCAGTCCTACCGGGCCCCGCGCGCCCGAGCAGTACTTC. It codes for CASSPTGPRAPEQYF.

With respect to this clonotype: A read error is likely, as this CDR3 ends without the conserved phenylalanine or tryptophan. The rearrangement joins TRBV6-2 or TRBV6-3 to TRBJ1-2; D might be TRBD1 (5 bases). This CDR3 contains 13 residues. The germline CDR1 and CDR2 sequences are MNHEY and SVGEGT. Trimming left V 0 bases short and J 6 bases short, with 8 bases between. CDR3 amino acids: CASSYSIGDGYTS. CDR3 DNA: TGTGCCAGCAGTTACTCGATAGGGGATGGCTACACCTCC.

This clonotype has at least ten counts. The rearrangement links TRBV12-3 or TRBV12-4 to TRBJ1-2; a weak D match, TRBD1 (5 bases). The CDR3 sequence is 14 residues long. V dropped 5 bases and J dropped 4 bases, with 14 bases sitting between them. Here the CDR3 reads CASSPDGTAYGYTF. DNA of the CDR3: TGTGCCAGCAGTCCCGATGGGACTGCCTATGGCTACACCTTC.

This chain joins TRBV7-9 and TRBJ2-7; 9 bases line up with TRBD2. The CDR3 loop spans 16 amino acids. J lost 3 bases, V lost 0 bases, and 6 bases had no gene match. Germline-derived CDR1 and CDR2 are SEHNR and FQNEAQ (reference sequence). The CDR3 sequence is CASSLALASGDYEQYF. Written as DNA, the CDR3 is TGTGCCAGCAGCTTAGCGTTAGCTAGCGGGGACTACGAGCAGTACTTC.

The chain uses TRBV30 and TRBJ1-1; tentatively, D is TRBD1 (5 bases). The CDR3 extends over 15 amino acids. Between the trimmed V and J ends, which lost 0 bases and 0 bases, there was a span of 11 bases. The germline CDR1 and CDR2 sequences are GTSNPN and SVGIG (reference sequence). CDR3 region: CAWSVSGGLNTEAFF. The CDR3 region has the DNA TGTGCCTGGAGTGTCAGCGGGGGACTGAACACTGAAGCTTTCTTT.

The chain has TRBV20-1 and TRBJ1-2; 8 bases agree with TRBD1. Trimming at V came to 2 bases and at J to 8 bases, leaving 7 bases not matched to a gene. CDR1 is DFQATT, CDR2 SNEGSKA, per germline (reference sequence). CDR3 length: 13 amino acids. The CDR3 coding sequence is TGCAGTGCTAGACAGGACAGGGTGAAGGGCTACACCTTC. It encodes CSARQDRVKGYTF.

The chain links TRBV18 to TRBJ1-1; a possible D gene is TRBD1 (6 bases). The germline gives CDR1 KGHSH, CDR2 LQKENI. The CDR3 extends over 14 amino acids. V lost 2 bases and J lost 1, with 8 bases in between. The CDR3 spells CASSPGQTNTEAFF. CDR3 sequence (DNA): TGTGCCAGCTCACCAGGACAGACGAACACTGAAGCTTTCTTT. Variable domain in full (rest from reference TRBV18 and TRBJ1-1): NAGVMQNPRHLVRRRGQEARLRCSPMKGHSHVYWYRQLPEEGLKFMVYLQKENIIDESGMPKERFSAEFPKEGPSILRIQQVVRGDSAAYFCASSPGQTNTEAFFGQGTRLTVV.

CDR3 coding DNA: TGTGCCAGTCGAGGGAGGGAGAGCGCTTTCTTT. Translated, it gives CASRGRESAFF. The chain combines TRBV27 with TRBJ1-1, with unresolved D. Germline V gene lookup returns CDR1 MNHEY and CDR2 SMNVEV (reference sequence). Trimming left V 9 bases short and J 11 bases short, with 16 bases between. This CDR3 is built from 11 residues.

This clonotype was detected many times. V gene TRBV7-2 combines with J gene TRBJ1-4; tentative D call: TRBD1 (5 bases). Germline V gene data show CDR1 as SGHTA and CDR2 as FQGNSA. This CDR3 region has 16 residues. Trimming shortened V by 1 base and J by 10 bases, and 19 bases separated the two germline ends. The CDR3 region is CASSLGRLGLGGKLFF. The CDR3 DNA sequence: TGTGCCAGCAGCTTAGGTCGGTTAGGGTTGGGGGGAAAACTGTTTTTT.

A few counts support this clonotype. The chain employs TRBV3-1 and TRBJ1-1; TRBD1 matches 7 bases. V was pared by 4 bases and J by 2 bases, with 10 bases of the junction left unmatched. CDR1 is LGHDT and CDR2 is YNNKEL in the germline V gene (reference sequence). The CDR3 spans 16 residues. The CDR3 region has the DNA TGTGCCAGCAGCCCCAGGGGGGGGACACGAAACACTGAAGCTTTCTTT. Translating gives CASSPRGGTRNTEAFF.

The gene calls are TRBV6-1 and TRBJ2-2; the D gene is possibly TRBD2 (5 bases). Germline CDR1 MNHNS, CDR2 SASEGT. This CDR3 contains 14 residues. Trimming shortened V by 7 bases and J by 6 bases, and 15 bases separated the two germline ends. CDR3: CASIPGTSPGELFF. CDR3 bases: TGTGCCAGCATCCCGGGAACCTCCCCCGGGGAGCTGTTTTTT.

CDR3 protein: CATSADRVVNEQYF. In DNA, the CDR3 is TGTGCCACCAGCGCGGACAGGGTGGTGAACGAGCAGTACTTC. This chain joins TRBV15 and TRBJ2-7, with TRBD1 matching 8 bases. CDR1 is LNHNV, CDR2 YYDKDF, per germline (reference sequence). V dropped 5 bases and J dropped 5; count of bases not matched to a gene: 8. CDR3 length equals 14 residues.